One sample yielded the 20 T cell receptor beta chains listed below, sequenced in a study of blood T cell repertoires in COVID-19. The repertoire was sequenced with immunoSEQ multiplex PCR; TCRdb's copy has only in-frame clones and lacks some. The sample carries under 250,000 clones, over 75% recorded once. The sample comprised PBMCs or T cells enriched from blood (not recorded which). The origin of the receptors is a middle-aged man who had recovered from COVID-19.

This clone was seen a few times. The CDR3 DNA reads TGTGCCTGGAGTGTAATCCCGGCGGGGAGCTACACCTTC. Translation: CAWSVIPAGSYTF. The chain employs TRBV30 and TRBJ1-2; no reliable D call. Trimming left V 0 bases short and J 9 bases short, with 14 bases between. Germline-derived CDR1 and CDR2 are GTSNPN and SVGIG (reference sequence). CDR3 length equals 13 residues.

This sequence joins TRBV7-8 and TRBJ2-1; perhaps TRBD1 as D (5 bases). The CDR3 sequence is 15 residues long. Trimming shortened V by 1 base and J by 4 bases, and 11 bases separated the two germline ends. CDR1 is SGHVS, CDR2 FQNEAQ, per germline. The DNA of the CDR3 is TGTGCCAGCAGCTTAGTTGAGGACATTTACAATGAGCAGTTCTTC. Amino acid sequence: CASSLVEDIYNEQFF.

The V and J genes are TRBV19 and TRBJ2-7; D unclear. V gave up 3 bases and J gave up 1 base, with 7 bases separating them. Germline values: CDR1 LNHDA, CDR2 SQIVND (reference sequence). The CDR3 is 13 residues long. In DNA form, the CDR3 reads TGTGCCAGTAGTATCGTACAATCCTACGAGCAGTACTTC. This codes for CASSIVQSYEQYF. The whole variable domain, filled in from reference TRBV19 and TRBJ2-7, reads DGGITQSPKYLFRKEGQNVTLSCEQNLNHDAMYWYRQDPGQGLRLIYYSQIVNDFQKGDIAEGYSVSREKKESFPLTVTSAQKNPTAFYLCASSIVQSYEQYFGPGTRLTVT.

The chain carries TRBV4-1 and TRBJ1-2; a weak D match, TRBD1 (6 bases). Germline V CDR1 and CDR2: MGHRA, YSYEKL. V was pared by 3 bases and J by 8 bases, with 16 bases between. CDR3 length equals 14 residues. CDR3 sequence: CASSQSGAVGGYTF. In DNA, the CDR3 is TGCGCCAGCAGCCAGTCAGGGGCGGTAGGAGGCTACACCTTC.

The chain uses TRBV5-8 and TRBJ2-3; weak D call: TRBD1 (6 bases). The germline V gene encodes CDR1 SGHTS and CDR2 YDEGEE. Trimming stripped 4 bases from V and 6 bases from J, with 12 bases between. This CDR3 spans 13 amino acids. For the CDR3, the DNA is TGTGCCAGCAGCCCCGACAGGCGCGATACGCAGTATTTT. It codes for CASSPDRRDTQYF.

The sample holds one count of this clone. CDR3 nucleotides: TGTGCCAGTAAGTCACAGGGGAACTATGGCTACACCTTC. Its protein is CASKSQGNYGYTF. The chain carries TRBV19 and TRBJ1-2; TRBD1 aligns across 7 bases. CDR3 length: 13 residues. Germline assignment: CDR1 LNHDA and CDR2 SQIVND (reference sequence). The J segment lost 2 bases and the V segment lost 7 bases, leaving 4 bases of the junction unmatched.

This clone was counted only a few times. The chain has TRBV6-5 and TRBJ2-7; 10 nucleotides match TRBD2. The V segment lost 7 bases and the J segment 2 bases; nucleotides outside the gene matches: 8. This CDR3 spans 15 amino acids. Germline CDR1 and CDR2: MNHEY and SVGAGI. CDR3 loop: CASIPSGSWPYEQYF. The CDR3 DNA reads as TGTGCCAGCATTCCTAGCGGGAGTTGGCCCTACGAGCAGTACTTC.

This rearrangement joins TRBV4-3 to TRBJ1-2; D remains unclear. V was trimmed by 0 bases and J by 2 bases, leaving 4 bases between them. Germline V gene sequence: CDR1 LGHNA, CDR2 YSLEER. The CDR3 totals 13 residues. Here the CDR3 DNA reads TGCGCCAGCAGCCAAGACGGGAACTATGGCTACACCTTC. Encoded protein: CASSQDGNYGYTF.

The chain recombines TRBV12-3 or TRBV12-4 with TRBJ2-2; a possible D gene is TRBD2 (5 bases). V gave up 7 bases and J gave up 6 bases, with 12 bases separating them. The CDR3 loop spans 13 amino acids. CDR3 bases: TGTGCCAGCAACCTCGGGGAGCCCGGGGAGCTGTTTTTT. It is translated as CASNLGEPGELFF.

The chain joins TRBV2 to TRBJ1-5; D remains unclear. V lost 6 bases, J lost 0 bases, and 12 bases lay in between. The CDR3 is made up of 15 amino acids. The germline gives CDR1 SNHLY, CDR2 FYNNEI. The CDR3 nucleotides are TGTGCCAGCAGCTCACAGTCCTATAGCAATCAGCCCCAGCATTTT. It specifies CASSSQSYSNQPQHF.

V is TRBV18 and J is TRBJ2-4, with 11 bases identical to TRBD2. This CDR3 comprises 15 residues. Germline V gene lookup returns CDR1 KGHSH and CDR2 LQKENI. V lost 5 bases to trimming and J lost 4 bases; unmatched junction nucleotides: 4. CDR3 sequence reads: CASSTGTSGKNIQYF. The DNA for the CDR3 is TGTGCCAGCTCAACGGGGACTAGCGGAAAAAACATTCAGTACTTC.

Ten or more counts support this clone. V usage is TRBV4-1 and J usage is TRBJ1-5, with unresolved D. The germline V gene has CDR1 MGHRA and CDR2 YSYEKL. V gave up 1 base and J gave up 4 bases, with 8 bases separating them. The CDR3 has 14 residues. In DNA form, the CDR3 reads TGCGCCAGCAGCCAAGCCGGGGAAAATCAGCCCCAGCATTTT. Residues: CASSQAGENQPQHF.

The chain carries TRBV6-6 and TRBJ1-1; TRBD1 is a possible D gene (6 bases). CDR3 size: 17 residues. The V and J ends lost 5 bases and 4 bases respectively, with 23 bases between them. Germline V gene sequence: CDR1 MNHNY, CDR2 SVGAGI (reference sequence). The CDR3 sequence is CASSPWLGGRISTEAFF. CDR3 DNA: TGTGCCAGCAGTCCCTGGTTGGGGGGGCGCATATCCACTGAAGCTTTCTTT.

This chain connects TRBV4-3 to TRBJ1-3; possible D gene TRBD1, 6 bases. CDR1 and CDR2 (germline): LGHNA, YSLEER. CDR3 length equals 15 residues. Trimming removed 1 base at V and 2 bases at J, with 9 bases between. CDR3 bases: TGCGCCAGCAGCCAAGTAACAGGGACTGGAAACACCATATATTTT. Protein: CASSQVTGTGNTIYF.

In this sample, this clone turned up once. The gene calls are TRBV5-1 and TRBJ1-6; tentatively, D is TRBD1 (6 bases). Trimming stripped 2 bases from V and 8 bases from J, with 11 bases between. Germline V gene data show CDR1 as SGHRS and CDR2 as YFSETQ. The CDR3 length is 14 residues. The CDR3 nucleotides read TGCGCCAGCAGCTTACAGGGCTCGGATTCACCCCTCCACTTT. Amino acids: CASSLQGSDSPLHF.

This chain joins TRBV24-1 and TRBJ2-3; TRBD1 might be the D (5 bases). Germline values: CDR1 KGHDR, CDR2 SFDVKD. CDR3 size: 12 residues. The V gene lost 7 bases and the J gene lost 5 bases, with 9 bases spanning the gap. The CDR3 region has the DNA TGTGCCACCAGATCTCAGGGAGATACGCAGTATTTT. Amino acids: CATRSQGDTQYF.

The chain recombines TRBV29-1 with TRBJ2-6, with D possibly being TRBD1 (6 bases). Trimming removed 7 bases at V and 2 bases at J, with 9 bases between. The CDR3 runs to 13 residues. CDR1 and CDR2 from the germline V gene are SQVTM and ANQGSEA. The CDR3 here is CSATGTGANVLTF. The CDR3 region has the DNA TGCAGCGCAACAGGGACTGGGGCCAACGTCCTGACTTTC.

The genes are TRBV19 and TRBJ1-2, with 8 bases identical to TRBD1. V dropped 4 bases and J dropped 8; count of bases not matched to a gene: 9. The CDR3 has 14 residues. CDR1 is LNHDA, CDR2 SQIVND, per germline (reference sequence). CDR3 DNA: TGTGCCAGTAGTACGCGACAGGGGACTAGCGGCTACACCTTC. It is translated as CASSTRQGTSGYTF.

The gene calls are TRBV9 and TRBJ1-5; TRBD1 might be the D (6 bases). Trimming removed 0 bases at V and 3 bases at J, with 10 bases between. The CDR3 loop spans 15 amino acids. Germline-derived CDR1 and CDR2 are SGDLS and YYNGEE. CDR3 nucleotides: TGTGCCAGCAGCGTAGGCAGGGGCCCCAATCAGCCCCAGCATTTT. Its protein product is CASSVGRGPNQPQHF.

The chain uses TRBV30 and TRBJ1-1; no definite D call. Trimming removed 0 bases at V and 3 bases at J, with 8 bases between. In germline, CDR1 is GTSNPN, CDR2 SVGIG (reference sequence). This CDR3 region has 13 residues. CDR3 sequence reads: CAWSVHGYTEAFF. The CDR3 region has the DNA TGTGCCTGGAGTGTACACGGGTACACTGAAGCTTTCTTT.